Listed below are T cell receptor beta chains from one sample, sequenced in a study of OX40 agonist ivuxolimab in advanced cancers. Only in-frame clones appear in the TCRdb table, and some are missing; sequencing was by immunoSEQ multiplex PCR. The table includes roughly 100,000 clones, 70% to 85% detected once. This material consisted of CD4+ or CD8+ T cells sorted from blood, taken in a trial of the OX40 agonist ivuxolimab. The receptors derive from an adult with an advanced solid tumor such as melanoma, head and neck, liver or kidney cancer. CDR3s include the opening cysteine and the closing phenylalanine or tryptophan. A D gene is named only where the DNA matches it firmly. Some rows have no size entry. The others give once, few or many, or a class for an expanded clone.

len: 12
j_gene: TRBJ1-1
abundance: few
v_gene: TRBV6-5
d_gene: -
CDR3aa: CASWEQSTEAFF
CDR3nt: TGTGCCAGCTGGGAGCAATCCACTGAAGCTTTCTTT

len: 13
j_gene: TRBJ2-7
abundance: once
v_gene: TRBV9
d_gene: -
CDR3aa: CASSGRLVEEQYF
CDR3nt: TGTGCCAGCAGCGGCCGACTAGTTGAAGAGCAGTACTTC

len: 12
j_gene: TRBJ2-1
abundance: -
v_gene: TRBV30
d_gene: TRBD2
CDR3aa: CVLADRRGEQFF
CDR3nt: TGCGTACTAGCGGACCGACGGGGTGAGCAGTTCTTC

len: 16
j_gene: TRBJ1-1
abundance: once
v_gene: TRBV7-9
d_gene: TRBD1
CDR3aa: CASSSDAGTENTEAFF
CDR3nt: TGTGCCAGCAGCTCGGACGCCGGGACAGAGAACACTGAAGCTTTCTTT

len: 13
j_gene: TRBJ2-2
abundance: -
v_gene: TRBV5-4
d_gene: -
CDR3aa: CASSLGTFGELFF
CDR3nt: TGTGCCAGCAGCTTGGGCACTTTTGGGGAGCTGTTTTTT

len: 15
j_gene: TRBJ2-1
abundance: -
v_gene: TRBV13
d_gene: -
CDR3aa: CASSFGRPDYNEQFF
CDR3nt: TGTGCCAGCAGCTTTGGCAGACCAGACTACAATGAGCAGTTCTTC

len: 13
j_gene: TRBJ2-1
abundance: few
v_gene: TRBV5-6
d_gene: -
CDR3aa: CASSHKRVYEQFF
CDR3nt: TGTGCCAGCAGCCATAAGCGGGTTTATGAGCAGTTCTTC

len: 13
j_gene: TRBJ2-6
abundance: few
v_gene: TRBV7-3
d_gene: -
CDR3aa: CASGSSGANVLTF
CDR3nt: TGTGCCAGCGGGTCCTCTGGGGCCAACGTCCTGACTTTC

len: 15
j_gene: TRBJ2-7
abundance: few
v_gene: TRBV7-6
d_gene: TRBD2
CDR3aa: CASSTIAGGTYEQYF
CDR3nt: TGTGCCAGCAGCACAATAGCGGGCGGTACCTACGAGCAGTACTTC

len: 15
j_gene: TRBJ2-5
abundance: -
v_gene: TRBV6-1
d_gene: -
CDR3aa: CASSETGQTQETQYF
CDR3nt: TGTGCCAGCAGTGAAACTGGGCAGACACAAGAGACCCAGTACTTC

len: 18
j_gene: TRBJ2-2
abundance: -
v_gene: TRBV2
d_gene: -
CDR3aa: CASSLPLGGHSNTGELFF
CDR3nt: TGTGCCAGCAGCCTCCCTCTTGGGGGACACTCGAACACCGGGGAGCTGTTTTTT

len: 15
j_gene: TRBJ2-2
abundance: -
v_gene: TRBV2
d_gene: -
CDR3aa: CASSDAGSWGGELFF
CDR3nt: TGTGCCAGCAGTGACGCCGGGAGCTGGGGCGGGGAGCTGTTTTTT

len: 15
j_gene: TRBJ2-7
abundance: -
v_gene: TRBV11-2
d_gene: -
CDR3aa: CASRAGASGTYEQYF
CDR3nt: TGTGCCAGCAGGGCGGGGGCTAGCGGAACCTACGAGCAGTACTTC

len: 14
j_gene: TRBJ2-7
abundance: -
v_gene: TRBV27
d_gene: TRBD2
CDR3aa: CASRAASGGYEQYF
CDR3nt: TGTGCCAGCAGAGCGGCTAGCGGAGGCTACGAGCAGTACTTC

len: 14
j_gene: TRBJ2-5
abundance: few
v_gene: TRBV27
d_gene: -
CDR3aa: CASSLTGTQETQYF
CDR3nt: TGTGCCAGCAGTCTCACCGGGACTCAAGAGACCCAGTACTTC

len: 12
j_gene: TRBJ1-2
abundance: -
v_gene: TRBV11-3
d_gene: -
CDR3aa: CASSLGMDGYTF
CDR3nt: TGTGCCAGCAGCTTAGGCATGGATGGCTACACCTTC

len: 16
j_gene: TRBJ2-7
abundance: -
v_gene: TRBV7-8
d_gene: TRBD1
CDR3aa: CASSHLWGTGLREQYF
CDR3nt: TGTGCCAGCAGCCACCTGTGGGGGACAGGTCTTAGGGAGCAGTACTTC

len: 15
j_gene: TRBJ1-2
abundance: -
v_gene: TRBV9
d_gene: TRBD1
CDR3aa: CASSVGTGLNYGYTF
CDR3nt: TGTGCCAGCAGCGTGGGGACAGGGCTAAACTATGGCTACACCTTC

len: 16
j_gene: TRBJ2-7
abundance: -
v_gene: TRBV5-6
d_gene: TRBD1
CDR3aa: CASSSLSGTEPYEQYF
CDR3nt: TGTGCCAGCAGCTCTCTTTCCGGGACAGAACCCTACGAGCAGTACTTC

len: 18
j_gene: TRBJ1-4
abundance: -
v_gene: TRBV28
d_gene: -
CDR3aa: CASSLSGAGPEGNEKLFF
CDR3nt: TGTGCCAGCAGTTTGTCAGGGGCTGGTCCCGAGGGGAATGAAAAACTGTTTTTT

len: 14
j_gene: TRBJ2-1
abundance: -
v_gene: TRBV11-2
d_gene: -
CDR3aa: CASSSSTGRDEQFF
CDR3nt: TGTGCCAGCAGCTCAAGTACAGGGAGGGATGAGCAGTTCTTC

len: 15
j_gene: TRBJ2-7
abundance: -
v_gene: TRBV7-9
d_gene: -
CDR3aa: CASSLFSGSRYEQYF
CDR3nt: TGTGCCAGCAGCTTATTCTCAGGGTCGCGCTACGAGCAGTACTTC

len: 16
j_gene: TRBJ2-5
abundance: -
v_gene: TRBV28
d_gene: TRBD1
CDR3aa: CASSLSTGGYQETQYF
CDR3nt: TGTGCCAGCAGTTTATCGACAGGGGGGTACCAAGAGACCCAGTACTTC

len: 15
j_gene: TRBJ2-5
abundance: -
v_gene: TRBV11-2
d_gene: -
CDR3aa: CASSLTGPPRETQYF
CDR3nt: TGTGCCAGCAGCTTAACGGGACCCCCGCGAGAGACCCAGTACTTC

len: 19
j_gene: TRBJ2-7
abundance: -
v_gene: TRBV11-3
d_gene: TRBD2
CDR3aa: CASSLDLAGGAYVGNEQYF
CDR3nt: TGTGCCAGCAGCTTAGATTTAGCGGGAGGTGCGTATGTGGGTAACGAGCAGTACTTC

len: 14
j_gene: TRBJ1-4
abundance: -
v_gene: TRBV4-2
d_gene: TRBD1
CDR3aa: CASSLGTGGEKLFF
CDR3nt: TGTGCCAGCAGCCTAGGGACAGGAGGGGAAAAACTGTTTTTT

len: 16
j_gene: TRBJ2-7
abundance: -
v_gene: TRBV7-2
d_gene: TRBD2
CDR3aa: CASSITSGKSSYEQYF
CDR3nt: TGTGCCAGCAGCATCACTAGCGGGAAGAGCTCCTACGAGCAGTACTTC

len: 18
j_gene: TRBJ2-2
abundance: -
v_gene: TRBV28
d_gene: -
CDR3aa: CASSSPAITGIFTGELFF
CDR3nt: TGTGCCAGCAGTTCTCCCGCAATCACCGGGATTTTCACCGGGGAGCTGTTTTTT

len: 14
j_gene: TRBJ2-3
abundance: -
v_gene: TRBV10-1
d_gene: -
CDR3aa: CASSWDGQVDTQYF
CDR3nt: TGCGCCAGCAGCTGGGACGGTCAAGTAGATACGCAGTATTTT

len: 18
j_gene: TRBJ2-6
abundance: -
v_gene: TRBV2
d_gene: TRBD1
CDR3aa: CASSDVRQGIPGANVLTF
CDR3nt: TGTGCCAGCAGTGATGTGAGACAGGGAATCCCCGGGGCCAACGTCCTGACTTTC

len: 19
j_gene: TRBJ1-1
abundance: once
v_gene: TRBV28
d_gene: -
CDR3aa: CASSSQYHLRLGEETEAFF
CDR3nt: TGTGCCAGCAGTTCGCAATATCATCTGAGATTGGGGGAGGAGACTGAAGCTTTCTTT

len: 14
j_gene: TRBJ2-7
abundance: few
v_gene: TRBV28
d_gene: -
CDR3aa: CASSLSRFPYEQYF
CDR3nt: TGTGCCAGCAGTTTATCCAGATTCCCCTACGAGCAGTACTTC

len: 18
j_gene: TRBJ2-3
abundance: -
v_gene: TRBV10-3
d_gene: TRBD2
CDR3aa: CAISESGLAGVSTDTQYF
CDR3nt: TGTGCCATCAGTGAGAGTGGACTAGCGGGAGTCAGCACAGATACGCAGTATTTT

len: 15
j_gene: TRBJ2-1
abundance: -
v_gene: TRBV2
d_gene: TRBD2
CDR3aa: CASSARGLVFNEQFF
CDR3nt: TGTGCCAGCAGTGCAAGGGGACTAGTCTTCAATGAGCAGTTCTTC

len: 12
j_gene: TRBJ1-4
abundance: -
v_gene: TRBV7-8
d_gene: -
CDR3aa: CASTRSGEKLFF
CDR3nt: TGTGCCAGCACCCGAAGCGGTGAAAAACTGTTTTTT

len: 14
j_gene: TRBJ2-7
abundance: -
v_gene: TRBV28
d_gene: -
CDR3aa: CASSFNRVAYEQYF
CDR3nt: TGTGCCAGCAGTTTCAACAGGGTAGCCTACGAGCAGTACTTC

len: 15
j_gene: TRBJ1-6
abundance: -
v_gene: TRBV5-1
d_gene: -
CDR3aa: CASSLRTEYNSPLHF
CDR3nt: TGCGCCAGCAGTCTACGGACAGAGTATAATTCACCCCTCCACTTT

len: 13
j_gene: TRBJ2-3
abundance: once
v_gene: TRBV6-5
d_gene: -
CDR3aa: CASLGVGTDTQYF
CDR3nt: TGTGCCAGCTTAGGGGTTGGCACAGATACGCAGTATTTT

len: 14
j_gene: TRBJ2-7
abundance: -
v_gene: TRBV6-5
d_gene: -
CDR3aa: CASSYSEFSYEQYF
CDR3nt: TGTGCCAGCAGTTACTCCGAGTTTTCCTACGAGCAGTACTTC

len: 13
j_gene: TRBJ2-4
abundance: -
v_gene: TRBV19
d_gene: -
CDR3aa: CASSIEQGRVQYF
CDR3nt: TGTGCCAGTAGTATAGAACAGGGACGCGTTCAGTACTTC

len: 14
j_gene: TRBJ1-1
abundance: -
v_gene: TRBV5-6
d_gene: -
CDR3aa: CASSLYGRNTEAFF
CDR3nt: TGTGCCAGCAGCTTGTACGGGCGGAACACTGAAGCTTTCTTT

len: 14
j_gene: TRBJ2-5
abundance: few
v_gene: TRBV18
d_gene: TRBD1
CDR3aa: CASSPTGDAETQYF
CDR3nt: TGTGCCAGCTCACCCACAGGGGATGCGGAGACCCAGTACTTC

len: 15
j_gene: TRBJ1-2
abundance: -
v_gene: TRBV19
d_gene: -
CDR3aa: CASSIPGPTIHGYTF
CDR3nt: TGTGCCAGTAGTATACCAGGTCCCACAATCCATGGCTACACCTTC

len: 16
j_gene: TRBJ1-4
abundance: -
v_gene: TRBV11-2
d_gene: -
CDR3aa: CASSLTPGHKPEKLFF
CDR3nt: TGTGCCAGCAGCTTAACCCCGGGACACAAGCCTGAAAAACTGTTTTTT